This TCR beta chain was captured by sequencing in a study of T cells in Graves' hyperthyroidism and ophthalmopathy. Study-wide results and limits: Ophthalmopathy prediction by the model preceded onset by a median about 6.8 months.

Amplification targeted TCR beta CDR3 regions from RNA transcripts. A set of HTBI primers served as the primers for a first-round RT-PCR of the TCR CDR3. In TCRdb, the multiplex PCR reads were re-called with MiXCR into one record per CDR3 protein. Altogether about 640,000 distinct CDR3 sequences are present, roughly 14% being singletons, with the ten largest covering around 13%. This clonotype was counted a few times. Antigen specificity is unknown. This receptor was taken from a woman in her forties or fifties with Graves' ophthalmopathy. Sequenced: blood.

CDR3 coding DNA: TGCAGTGCTAGAGTCCCCAACTCAGGGGCTGAAGCTTTCTTT. It codes for CSARVPNSGAEAFF. The chain has TRBV20-1 and TRBJ1-1; D perhaps matches TRBD1 (6 bases). V was pared by 1 base and J by 6 bases, with 15 bases between. The CDR3 contains 14 residues. CDR1 and CDR2 (germline): DFQATT, SNEGSKA (reference sequence).